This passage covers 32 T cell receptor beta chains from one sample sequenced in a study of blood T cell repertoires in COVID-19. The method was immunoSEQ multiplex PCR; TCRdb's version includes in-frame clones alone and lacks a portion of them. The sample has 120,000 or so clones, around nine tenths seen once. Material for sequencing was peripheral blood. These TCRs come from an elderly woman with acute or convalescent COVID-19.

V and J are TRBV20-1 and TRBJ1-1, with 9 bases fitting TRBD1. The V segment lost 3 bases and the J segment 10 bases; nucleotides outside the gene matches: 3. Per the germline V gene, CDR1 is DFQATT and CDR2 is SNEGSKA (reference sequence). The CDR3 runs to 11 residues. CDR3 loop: CSASGGQGAFF. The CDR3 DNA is TGCAGTGCTAGTGGGGGACAGGGAGCTTTCTTT.

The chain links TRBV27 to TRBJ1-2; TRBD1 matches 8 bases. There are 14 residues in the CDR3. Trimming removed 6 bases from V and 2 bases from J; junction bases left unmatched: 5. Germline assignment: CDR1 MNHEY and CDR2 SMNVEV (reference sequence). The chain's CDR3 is CASRPGGLNYGYTF. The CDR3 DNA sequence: TGTGCCAGCAGACCAGGGGGCCTGAACTATGGCTACACCTTC.

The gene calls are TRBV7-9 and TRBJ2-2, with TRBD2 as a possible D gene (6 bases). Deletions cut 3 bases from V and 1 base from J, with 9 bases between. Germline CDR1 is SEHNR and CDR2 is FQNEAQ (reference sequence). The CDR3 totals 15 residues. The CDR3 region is CASSFSGGNTGELFF. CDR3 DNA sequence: TGTGCCAGCAGCTTTTCCGGGGGGAACACCGGGGAGCTGTTTTTT.

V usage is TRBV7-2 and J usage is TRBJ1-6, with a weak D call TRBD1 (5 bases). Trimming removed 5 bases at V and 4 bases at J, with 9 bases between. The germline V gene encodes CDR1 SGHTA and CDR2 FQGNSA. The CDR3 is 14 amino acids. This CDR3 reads CASSGQGYNSPLHF. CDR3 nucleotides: TGTGCCAGCAGCGGGCAGGGTTATAATTCACCCCTCCACTTT.

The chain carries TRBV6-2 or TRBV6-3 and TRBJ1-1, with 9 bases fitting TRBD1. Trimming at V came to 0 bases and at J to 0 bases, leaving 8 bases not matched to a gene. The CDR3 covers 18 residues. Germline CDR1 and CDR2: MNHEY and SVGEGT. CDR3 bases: TGTGCCAGCAGTTACTCCAACAGGGGGCGCGTAATGAACACTGAAGCTTTCTTT. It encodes CASSYSNRGRVMNTEAFF.

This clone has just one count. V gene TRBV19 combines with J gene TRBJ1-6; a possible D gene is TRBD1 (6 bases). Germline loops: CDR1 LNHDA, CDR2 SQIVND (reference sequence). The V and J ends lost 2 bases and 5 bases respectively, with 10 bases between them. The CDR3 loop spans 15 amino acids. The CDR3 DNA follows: TGTGCCAGTAGTATAACAGGGTACCATAATTCACCCCTCCACTTT. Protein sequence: CASSITGYHNSPLHF.

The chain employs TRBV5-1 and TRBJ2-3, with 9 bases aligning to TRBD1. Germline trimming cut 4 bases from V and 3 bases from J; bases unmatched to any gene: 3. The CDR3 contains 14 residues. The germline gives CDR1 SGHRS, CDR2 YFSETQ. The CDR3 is CASSVGTGTDTQYF. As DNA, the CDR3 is TGCGCCAGCAGCGTCGGGACAGGGACAGATACGCAGTATTTT.

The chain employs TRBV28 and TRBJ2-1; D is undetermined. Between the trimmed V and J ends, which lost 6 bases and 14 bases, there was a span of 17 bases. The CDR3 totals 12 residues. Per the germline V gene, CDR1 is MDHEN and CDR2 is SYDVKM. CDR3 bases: TGTGCCAGCAGGTTGGCCTCGGAGATCGAGTTCTTC. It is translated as CASRLASEIEFF.

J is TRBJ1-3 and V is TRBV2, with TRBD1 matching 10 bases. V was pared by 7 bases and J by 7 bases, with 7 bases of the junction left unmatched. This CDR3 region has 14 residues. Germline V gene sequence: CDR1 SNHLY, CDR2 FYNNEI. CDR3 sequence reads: CASKGRTGGNTIYF. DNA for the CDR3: TGTGCCAGCAAGGGTCGGACAGGGGGTAACACCATATATTTT.

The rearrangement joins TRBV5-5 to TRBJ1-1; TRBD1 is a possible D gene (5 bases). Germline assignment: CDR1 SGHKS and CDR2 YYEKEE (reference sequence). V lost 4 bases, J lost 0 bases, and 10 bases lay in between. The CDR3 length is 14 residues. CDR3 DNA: TGTGCCAGCAGCCCCATGGGGCTGAACACTGAAGCTTTCTTT. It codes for CASSPMGLNTEAFF. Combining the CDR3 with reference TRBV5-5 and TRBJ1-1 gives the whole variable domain DAGVTQSPTHLIKTRGQQVTLRCSPISGHKSVSWYQQVLGQGPQFIFQYYEKEERGRGNFPDRFSARQFPNYSSELNVNALLLGDSALYLCASSPMGLNTEAFFGQGTRLTVV.

In DNA, the CDR3 is TGTGCCAGCAGTCTAGAATCGAACACTGAAGCTTTCTTT. This translates into CASSLESNTEAFF. The V and J genes are TRBV9 and TRBJ1-1; no reliable D call. The germline V gene encodes CDR1 SGDLS and CDR2 YYNGEE. V was trimmed by 5 bases and J by 1 base, leaving 9 bases between them. The CDR3 is 13 amino acids. Filled out from reference TRBV9 and TRBJ1-1, the complete variable domain reads DSGVTQTPKHLITATGQRVTLRCSPRSGDLSVYWYQQSLDQGLQFLIQYYNGEERAKGNILERFSAQQFPDLHSELNLSSLELGDSALYFCASSLESNTEAFFGQGTRLTVV.

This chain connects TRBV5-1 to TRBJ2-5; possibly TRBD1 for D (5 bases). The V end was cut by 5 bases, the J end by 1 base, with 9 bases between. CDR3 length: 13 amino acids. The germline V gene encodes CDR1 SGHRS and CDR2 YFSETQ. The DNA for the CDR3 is TGCGCCAGCAGTCGACAGTTCCAAGAGACCCAGTACTTC. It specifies CASSRQFQETQYF.

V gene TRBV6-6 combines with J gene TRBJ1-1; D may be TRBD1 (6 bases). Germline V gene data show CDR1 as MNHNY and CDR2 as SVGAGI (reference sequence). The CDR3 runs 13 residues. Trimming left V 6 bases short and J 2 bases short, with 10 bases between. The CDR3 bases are TGTGCCAGCAGCTGGGACACCAACACTGAAGCTTTCTTT. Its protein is CASSWDTNTEAFF.

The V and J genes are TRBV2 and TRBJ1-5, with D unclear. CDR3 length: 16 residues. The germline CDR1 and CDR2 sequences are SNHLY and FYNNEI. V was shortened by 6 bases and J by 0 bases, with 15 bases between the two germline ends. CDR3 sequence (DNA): TGTGCCAGCAGGGGTGCGGTCGCATCTAGCAATCAGCCCCAGCATTTT. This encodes CASRGAVASSNQPQHF.

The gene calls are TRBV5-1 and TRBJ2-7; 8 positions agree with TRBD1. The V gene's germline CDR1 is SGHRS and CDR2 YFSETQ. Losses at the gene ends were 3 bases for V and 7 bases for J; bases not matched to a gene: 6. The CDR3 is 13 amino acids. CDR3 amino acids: CASSSGQGGEQYF. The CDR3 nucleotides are TGCGCCAGCAGCTCCGGACAGGGCGGGGAGCAGTACTTC.

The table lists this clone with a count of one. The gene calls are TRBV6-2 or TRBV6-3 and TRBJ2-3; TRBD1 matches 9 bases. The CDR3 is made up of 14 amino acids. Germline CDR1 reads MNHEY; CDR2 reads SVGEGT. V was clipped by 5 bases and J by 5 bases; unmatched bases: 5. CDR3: CASSGTGRGDTQYF. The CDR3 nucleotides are TGTGCCAGCAGTGGGACAGGGAGGGGAGATACGCAGTATTTT.

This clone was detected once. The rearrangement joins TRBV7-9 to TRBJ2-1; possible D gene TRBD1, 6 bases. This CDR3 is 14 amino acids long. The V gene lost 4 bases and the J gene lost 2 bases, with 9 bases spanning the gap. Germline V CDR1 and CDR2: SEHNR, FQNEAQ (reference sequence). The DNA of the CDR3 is TGTGCCAGCAGCTCCCGGGACACCTACAATGAGCAGTTCTTC. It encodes CASSSRDTYNEQFF. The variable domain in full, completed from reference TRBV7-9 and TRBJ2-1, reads DTGVSQNPRHKITKRGQNVTFRCDPISEHNRLYWYRQTLGQGPEFLTYFQNEAQLEKSRLLSDRFSAERPKGSFSTLEIQRTEQGDSAMYLCASSSRDTYNEQFFGPGTRLTVL.

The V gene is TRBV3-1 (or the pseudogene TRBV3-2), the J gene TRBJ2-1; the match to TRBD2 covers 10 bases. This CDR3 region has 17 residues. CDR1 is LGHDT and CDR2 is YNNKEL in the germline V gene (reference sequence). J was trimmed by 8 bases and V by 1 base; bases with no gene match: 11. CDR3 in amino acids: CASSQGGLAGVLDEQFF. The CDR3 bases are TGTGCCAGCAGCCAAGGCGGGCTAGCGGGAGTTTTAGATGAGCAGTTCTTC.

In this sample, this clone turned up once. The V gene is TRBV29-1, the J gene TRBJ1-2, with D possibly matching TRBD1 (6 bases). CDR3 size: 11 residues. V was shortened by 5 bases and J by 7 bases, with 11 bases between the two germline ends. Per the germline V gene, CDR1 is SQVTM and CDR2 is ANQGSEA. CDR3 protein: CSVWGGLGYTF. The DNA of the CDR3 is TGCAGCGTTTGGGGGGGCCTTGGCTACACCTTC.

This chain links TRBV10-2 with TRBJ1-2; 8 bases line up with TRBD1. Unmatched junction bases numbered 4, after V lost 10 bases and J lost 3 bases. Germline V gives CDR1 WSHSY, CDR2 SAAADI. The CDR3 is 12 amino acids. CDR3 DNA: TGCGCCACCGGACAGGGCCACTATGGCTACACCTTC. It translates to CATGQGHYGYTF.

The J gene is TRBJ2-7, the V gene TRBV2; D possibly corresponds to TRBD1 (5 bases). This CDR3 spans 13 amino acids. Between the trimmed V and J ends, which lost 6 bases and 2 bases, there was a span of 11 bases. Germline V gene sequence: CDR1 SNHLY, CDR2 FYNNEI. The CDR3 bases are TGTGCCAGCAGGGCAGGGCTCCCCTACGAGCAGTACTTC. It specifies CASRAGLPYEQYF.

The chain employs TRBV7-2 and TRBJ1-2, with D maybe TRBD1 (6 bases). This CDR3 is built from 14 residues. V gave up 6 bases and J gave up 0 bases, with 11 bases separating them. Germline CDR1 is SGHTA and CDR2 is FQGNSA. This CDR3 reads CASSYRAPNYGYTF. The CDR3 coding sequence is TGTGCCAGCAGTTACAGGGCCCCTAACTATGGCTACACCTTC.

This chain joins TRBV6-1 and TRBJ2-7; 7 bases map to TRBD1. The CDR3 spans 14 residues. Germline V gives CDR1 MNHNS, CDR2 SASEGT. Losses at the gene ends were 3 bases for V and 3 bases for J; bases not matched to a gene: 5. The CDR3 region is CASSDLGQLYEQYF. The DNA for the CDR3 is TGTGCCAGCAGTGATTTGGGACAGCTCTACGAGCAGTACTTC.

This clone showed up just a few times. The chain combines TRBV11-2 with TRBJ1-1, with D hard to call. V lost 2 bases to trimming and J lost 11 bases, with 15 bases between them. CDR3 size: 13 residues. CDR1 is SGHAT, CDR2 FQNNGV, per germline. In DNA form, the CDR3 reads TGTGCCAGCAGCTTAAGGCAGGTGTTGGCGGCTTTCTTT. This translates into CASSLRQVLAAFF.

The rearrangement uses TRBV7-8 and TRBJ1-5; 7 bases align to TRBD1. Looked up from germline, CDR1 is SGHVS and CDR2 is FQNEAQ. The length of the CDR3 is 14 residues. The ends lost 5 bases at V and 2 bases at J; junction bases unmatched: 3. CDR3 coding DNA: TGTGCCAGCAGCCGAGGGACAGGCAATCAGCCCCAGCATTTT. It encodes CASSRGTGNQPQHF.

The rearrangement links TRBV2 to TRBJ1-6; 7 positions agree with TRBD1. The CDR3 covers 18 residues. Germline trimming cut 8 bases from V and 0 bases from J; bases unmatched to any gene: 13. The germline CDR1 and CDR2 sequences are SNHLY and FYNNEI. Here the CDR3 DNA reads TGTGCCAGCGGTTTATCCGGGACAGCGAGCTCCTATAATTCACCCCTCCACTTT. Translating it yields CASGLSGTASSYNSPLHF. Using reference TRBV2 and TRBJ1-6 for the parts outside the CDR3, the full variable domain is EPEVTQTPSHQVTQMGQEVILRCVPISNHLYFYWYRQILGQKVEFLVSFYNNEISEKSEIFDDQFSVERPDGSNFTLKIRSTKLEDSAMYFCASGLSGTASSYNSPLHFGNGTRLTVT.

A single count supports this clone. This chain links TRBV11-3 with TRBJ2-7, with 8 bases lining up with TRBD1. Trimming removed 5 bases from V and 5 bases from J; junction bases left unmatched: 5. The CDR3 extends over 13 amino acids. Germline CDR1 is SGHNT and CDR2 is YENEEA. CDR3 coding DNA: TGTGCCAGCAGCCCCGACAGGGGACACGAGCAGTACTTC. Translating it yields CASSPDRGHEQYF.

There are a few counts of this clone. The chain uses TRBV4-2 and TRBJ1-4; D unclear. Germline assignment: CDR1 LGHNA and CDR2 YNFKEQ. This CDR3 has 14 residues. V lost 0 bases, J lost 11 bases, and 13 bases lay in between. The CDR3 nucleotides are TGTGCCAGCAGCCAAGAGGTCGCGGAGAGGAAACTGTTTTTT. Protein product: CASSQEVAERKLFF.

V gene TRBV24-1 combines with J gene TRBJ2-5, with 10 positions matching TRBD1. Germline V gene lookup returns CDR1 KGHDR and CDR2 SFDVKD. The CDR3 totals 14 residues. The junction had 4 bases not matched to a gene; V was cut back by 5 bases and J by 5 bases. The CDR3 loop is CATSAGQGLETQYF. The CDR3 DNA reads TGTGCCACCAGTGCGGGACAGGGGTTGGAGACCCAGTACTTC.

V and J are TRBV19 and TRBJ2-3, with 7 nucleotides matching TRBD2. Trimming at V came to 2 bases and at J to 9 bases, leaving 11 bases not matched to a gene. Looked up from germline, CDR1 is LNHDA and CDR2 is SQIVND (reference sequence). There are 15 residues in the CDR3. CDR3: CASSILTSSFSTQYF. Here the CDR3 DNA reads TGTGCCAGTAGTATACTGACTAGCAGCTTTTCCACGCAGTATTTT.

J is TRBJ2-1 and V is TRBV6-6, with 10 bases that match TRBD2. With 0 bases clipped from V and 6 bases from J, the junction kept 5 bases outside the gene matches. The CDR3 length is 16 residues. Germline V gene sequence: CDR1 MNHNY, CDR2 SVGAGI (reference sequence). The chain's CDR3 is CASSYSSGGAGNEQFF. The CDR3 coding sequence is TGTGCCAGCAGTTACTCGAGCGGGGGGGCGGGCAATGAGCAGTTCTTC.

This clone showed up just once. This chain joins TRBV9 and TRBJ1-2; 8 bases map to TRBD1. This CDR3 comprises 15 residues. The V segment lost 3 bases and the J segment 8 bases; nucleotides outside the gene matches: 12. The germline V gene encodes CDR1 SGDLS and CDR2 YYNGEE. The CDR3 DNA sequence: TGTGCCAGCAGCGGGGTCCAGGGGGCAGGAGAGGGCTACACCTTC. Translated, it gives CASSGVQGAGEGYTF.